Listed here is a single T cell receptor (beta chain). TCRdb keeps only in-frame clones here, not all; method: immunoSEQ multiplex PCR. The sample lists approximately 96,000 clones, about 91% seen once, with around 2.1% in the top ten. This sample was taken from a study of T cell changes during pregnancy in multiple sclerosis. The CDR3 length is 14 residues. From germline, CDR1 is KGHSH and CDR2 LQKENI. With 0 bases removed from V and 4 bases from J, the gap between germline ends came to 9 bases. This TCR came from a female donor in good health, enrolled as a control in a pregnancy study. The chain combines TRBV18 with TRBJ2-5; weak D call: TRBD2 (6 bases). The sample here was peripheral blood, taken after pregnancy. In nucleotides, the CDR3 is TGTGCCAGCTCACCACCGCTTAGCGGAGAGACCCAGTACTTC. Its protein product is CASSPPLSGETQYF.